The clone carrying this TCR beta chain was detected a few times. The antigen is not known. Germline-derived CDR1 and CDR2 are SQVTM and ANQGSEA. V was clipped by 7 bases and J by 5 bases, with 14 bases between them. This CDR3 region has 13 residues. These data are taken from a study of T-cell memory formation after mild COVID-19. Overall study context: The TCR clusters were mostly specific to one donor.

Points from the study as a whole: Proof of SARS-CoV-2 specificity was absent for the second-wave clones that crested on day 37. CD4/CD8 balance held among clones contracting day 15 to 85, and later expanders leaned CD4+.

TCRdb called the 5' RACE reads again in MiXCR, with one record for every CDR3 protein. Found here are about 130,000 distinct CDR3 sequences, approximately 6.2% of them singletons; the top ten hold 2% to 2.5%. This TCR came from an adult woman who had mild COVID-19 (a few samples of this study predate the infection). Cell type and time point are not known. J is TRBJ2-2 and V is TRBV29-1, with D hard to call. The sequencing sample was made of PBMCs or a T cell subset sorted from them (not recorded which). The CDR3 here is CSARPQSTGELFF. As DNA, the CDR3 is TGCAGCGCTCGACCTCAGAGTACCGGGGAGCTGTTTTTT.